This is a list of T cell receptor beta chains from one sample in a study of blood T cells in healthy people across ages. Via MiXCR, TCRdb re-called the 5' RACE reads, giving one row per CDR3 protein. The table lists approximately 790,000 distinct CDR3 sequences, 55% to 65% of them singletons. Sample: blood. The source is a man aged 30 to 45 in good health. Each CDR3 is given with its conserved first and last residue. D genes are given only for firm matches. Only part of the rows carry a size: once, few, many, or a class if the clone is expanded.

clone size	J gene	V gene	D gene	CDR3 protein	CDR3 DNA
once	TRBJ2-7	TRBV7-2	TRBD2	CASRRTSGVDYEQYF	TGTGCCAGCAGGAGGACTAGCGGGGTCGACTACGAGCAGTACTTC
NA	TRBJ2-5	TRBV15	NA	CATSSDSRRDGQTQYF	TGTGCCACCAGCAGTGACTCCCGGAGGGATGGTCAGACCCAGTACTTC
NA	TRBJ2-3	TRBV6-2/TRBV6-3	TRBD2	CASRRQTSVSDTQYF	TGTGCCAGCAGACGCCAGACTAGCGTCTCAGATACGCAGTATTTT
NA	TRBJ2-1	TRBV6-2/TRBV6-3	NA	CASSHEDLSYNEQFF	TGTGCCAGCAGCCACGAAGACCTCTCCTACAATGAGCAGTTCTTC
NA	TRBJ2-7	TRBV10-3	TRBD1	CAISGQGPEQYF	TGTGCCATCAGTGGACAGGGTCCCGAGCAGTACTTC
NA	TRBJ1-4	TRBV5-1	NA	CASSIGTRSEKLFF	TGCGCCAGCAGTATCGGGACTCGCTCCGAAAAACTGTTTTTT
once	TRBJ2-1	TRBV5-1	TRBD1	CASSKQGEPLNEQFF	TGCGCCAGCAGCAAACAGGGGGAGCCTCTCAATGAGCAGTTCTTC
NA	TRBJ2-1	TRBV5-1	TRBD2	CASSSLQLAGDEQFF	TGCGCCAGCAGCTCCCTTCAGCTAGCGGGGGATGAGCAGTTCTTC
NA	TRBJ1-5	TRBV4-2	NA	CASSQDGTYSNQPQHF	TGTGCCAGCAGCCAAGACGGGACGTATAGCAATCAGCCCCAGCATTTT
NA	TRBJ2-3	TRBV12-3/TRBV12-4	TRBD2	CASSFSGGTQYF	TGTGCCAGCAGCTTTAGCGGGGGGACGCAGTATTTT
few	TRBJ2-6	TRBV20-1	NA	CSASPTAVRSGANVLTF	TGCAGTGCTAGCCCCACCGCAGTTCGCTCTGGGGCCAACGTCCTGACTTTC
NA	TRBJ2-1	TRBV5-1	TRBD2	CASSLSSGGAAYNEQFF	TGCGCCAGCAGCTTGTCTAGCGGGGGGGCCGCCTACAATGAGCAGTTCTTC
NA	TRBJ2-6	TRBV12-3/TRBV12-4	NA	CASSLLAGVSGANVLTF	TGTGCCAGCAGTTTATTGGCAGGGGTCTCTGGGGCCAACGTCCTGACTTTC
NA	TRBJ2-3	TRBV7-9	NA	CASSPTAVTDTQYF	TGTGCCAGCAGCCCCACCGCAGTCACAGATACGCAGTATTTT
few	TRBJ2-7	TRBV7-4	TRBD1	CASSSVRDRGAYEQYF	TGTGCCAGCAGCTCAGTACGAGACAGGGGAGCCTACGAGCAGTACTTC
NA	TRBJ2-2	TRBV9	TRBD2	CASSGTSGGAGELFF	TGTGCCAGCAGCGGAACTAGCGGGGGAGCCGGGGAGCTGTTTTTT